This T cell receptor beta chain was captured by sequencing in a study of shared clonotypes between healthy human individuals. About the study: Per-donor plates numbered three CD4 naive, three CD4 memory, two CD8 naive and one CD8 memory.

This clone was recorded only once. Trimming took off 0 bases at V and 7 bases at J, with 11 bases between the two ends. Per germline, CDR1 SGHDT and CDR2 YYEEEE. The CDR3 contains 14 residues. In the naive CD8 group, cells lacked CD45RO and were positively selected for CCR7, so terminally differentiated effector memory CD45RA+ cells were left out. The donors were all Caucasian adults (living in Nashville, Tennessee). Deep-level settings were used for running the assay. Libraries were prepared by immunoSEQ multiplex PCR; TCRdb keeps only in-frame clonotypes and omits some of them. This sample has about 2,200,000 clones, with about 93% found just once.

The source of this sequence is a man aged 18 to 29 in good health. Some clones in this sample may be carry-over from other donors' samples. This sequence joins TRBV5-6 and TRBJ2-1; a possible D gene is TRBD2 (6 bases). Input material: naive CD8+ T cells from PBMCs. The CDR3: CASSLVGTRNEQFF. In DNA form, the CDR3 reads TGTGCCAGCAGCTTGGTAGGGACTCGGAATGAGCAGTTCTTC.